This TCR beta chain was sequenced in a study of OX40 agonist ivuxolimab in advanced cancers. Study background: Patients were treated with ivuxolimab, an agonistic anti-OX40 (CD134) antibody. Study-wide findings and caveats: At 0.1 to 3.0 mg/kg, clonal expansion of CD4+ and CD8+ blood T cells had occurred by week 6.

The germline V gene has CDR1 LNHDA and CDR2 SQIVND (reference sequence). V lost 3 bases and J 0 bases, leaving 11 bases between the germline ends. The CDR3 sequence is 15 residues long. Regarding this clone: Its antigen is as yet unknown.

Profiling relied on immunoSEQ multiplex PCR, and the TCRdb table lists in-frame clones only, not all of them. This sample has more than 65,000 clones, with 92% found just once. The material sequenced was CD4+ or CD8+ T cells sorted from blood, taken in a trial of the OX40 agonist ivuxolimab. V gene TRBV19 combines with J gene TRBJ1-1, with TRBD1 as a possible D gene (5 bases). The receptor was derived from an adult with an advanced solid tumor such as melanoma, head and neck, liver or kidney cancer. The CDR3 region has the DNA TGTGCCAGTAGTATTGTCAGGGTATTGAACACTGAAGCTTTCTTT. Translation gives CASSIVRVLNTEAFF.